This T cell receptor (beta chain) was recovered during a study of blood T cell repertoires in COVID-19 (dated by TCRdb to 2018 to 2021). For the study in its entirety: Collaborator samples came from the United States, Italy and Spain and covered acute and convalescent phases of COVID-19. HLA class I and class II types, where available, came from metadata supplied by the sample provider rather than from assay-based typing. The repertoires were released in a freely available public database intended as a resource for research on the immune response to SARS-CoV-2. The samples were drawn from two sources: the first 160 participants of the ongoing ImmuneRACE study, and over 950 subjects contributed by 6 global collaborators. Nearly every sample came with metadata listing a de-identified subject ID, COVID-19 status, age in years and sex. Deeply sampled blood TCRbeta repertoires from subjects exposed to, actively infected with, or recovered from COVID-19 were included in the dataset. The material from the prospective study consisted of cDNA or gDNA derived from T cells, B-cell-depleted T cells, or PBMCs.

The full study reports these points: How much clinical and demographic metadata was included differed by source and by participant, and the metadata was provided uncurated.

Each collaborating institution followed its own protocols to collect whole blood in K2EDTA tubes. For TCRbeta analysis, collaborator samples were shipped as frozen whole blood, as isolated PBMCs, or as DNA extracted from either sample type. TCRbeta CDR3 regions were amplified from genomic DNA by means of the immunoSEQ Assay, a bias-controlled multiplex PCR. Under the source paper's analysis protocol: Nucleated cell counts per sample were estimated from amplification of reference gene primers within the assay. To quantify the absolute abundance of each unique TCRbeta CDR3 rearrangement, sequence reads were collapsed and filtered. For each sample, productive Simpson clonality was calculated as the square root of Simpson's diversity index over productive rearrangements. As stored in TCRdb, this immuneACCESS dataset retains in-frame rearrangements with V and J assigned. A fraction of the clones does not appear; measured against another copy, unresolved V genes explain less than half of the discrepancy, and the remainder lacks a known reason. V, J and clone size derive from that table, while D and trimming were established from the DNA sequence. The sample table records about 39,000 clones; around 79% of these occur just once. The top ten hold roughly 25% of the sample.

Concerning this clone itself: Its antigen has not been determined. Nothing much larger sits one base from this clone, and base qualities are not available.

The source is a man in his sixties or seventies with acute or convalescent COVID-19. The sequenced sample was peripheral blood.

CDR3 sequence: CASRTPGLVAYEQYF. DNA sequence: TGTGCCAGCAGGACACCGGGACTCGTAGCCTACGAGCAGTACTTC. The rearranged chain carries TRBV27 and TRBJ2-7; TRBD2 might be the D gene, on 6 matching bases. CDR1 and CDR2 are read off the germline V gene (reference sequence) as MNHEY and SMNVEV. V loses 6 bases of germline sequence and J loses 2 bases, and the interval between the two ends is 17 bases. Counted from cysteine to phenylalanine, this CDR3 has 15 amino acids. Just the 45-base CDR3 DNA is kept, in frame starting at base 1.